This T cell receptor (beta chain) was recorded in a study of T cell clones after liver transplantation. As for the study in general: A pre-transplant mixed lymphocyte reaction with TCRbeta sequencing defined graft-donor-reactive clones followed in post-transplant blood. Study results and limitations: Compared with third party-reactive sequences, donor-reactive ones declined more, independent of withdrawal success.

Regarding this clone: Its specificity is unknown.

The CDR3 is 14 amino acids. Germline V gene data show CDR1 as SGHRS and CDR2 as YFSETQ. Trimming removed 0 bases from V and 6 bases from J, with 11 bases in between. Here immunoSEQ multiplex PCR was the method, and the copy in TCRdb shows in-frame clones only, minus some. The sample lists over 55,000 clones; approximately 70% were seen once. This sequence originates from a human patient who received a liver transplant. Some T cells may have originated in the graft donor. The specimen was CD4+ T cells from blood, collected at the roughly 15-month timepoint. The rearrangement uses TRBV5-1 and TRBJ2-3; D gene unclear. The DNA of the CDR3 is TGCGCCAGCAGCTTGGGTAGCCCAGTTGATACGCAGTATTTT. Translating gives CASSLGSPVDTQYF.